These 32 T cell receptor beta chains were all obtained from the same sample, sequenced in a study of blood T cells in healthy people across ages. Combining a sample-barcoded 5' primer with a J-beta primer mix, a second PCR ran for about 6 to 12 cycles. In TCRdb, the 5' RACE reads were re-called with MiXCR into one record per CDR3 protein. Of about 1.5 million distinct CDR3 sequences in the sample, 35% to 45% were seen once. Sequenced input: blood. Source of these receptors: a woman aged 18-29 years in good health.

V usage is TRBV6-5 and J usage is TRBJ2-3; perhaps TRBD2 as D (6 bases). The germline CDR1 and CDR2 sequences are MNHEY and SVGAGI. Trimming left V 2 bases short and J 4 bases short, with 13 bases between. The CDR3 totals 15 residues. For the CDR3, the DNA is TGTGCCAGCAGTTACAGCGGCGGGATTCCAGATACGCAGTATTTT. Its protein is CASSYSGGIPDTQYF.

The rearrangement uses TRBV15 and TRBJ2-3; D remains ambiguous. Germline CDR1 and CDR2: LNHNV and YYDKDF (reference sequence). This CDR3 comprises 15 residues. V dropped 8 bases and J dropped 4 bases, with 19 bases sitting between them. The CDR3 nucleotides read TGTGCCACCGGGCTGATAGGCCTTGCCTCAGATACGCAGTATTTT. It yields the protein CATGLIGLASDTQYF.

The chain joins TRBV24-1 to TRBJ2-7; D is uncertain. The V gene lost 3 bases and the J gene lost 7 bases, with 6 bases spanning the gap. The CDR3 runs 11 residues. Germline CDR1 is KGHDR and CDR2 is SFDVKD. The CDR3 protein is CATSDNNEQYF. The CDR3 coding sequence is TGTGCCACCAGTGATAATAATGAGCAGTACTTC.

This clonotype was counted a single time. This chain connects TRBV4-1 to TRBJ2-1; possibly TRBD2 for D (5 bases). Trimming left V 4 bases short and J 4 bases short, with 14 bases between. The germline gives CDR1 MGHRA, CDR2 YSYEKL. The CDR3 spans 15 residues. This chain's CDR3 is CASSPEPGRYNEQFF. The DNA of the CDR3 is TGCGCCAGCAGCCCAGAACCGGGGAGATACAATGAGCAGTTCTTC.

J is TRBJ2-3 and V is TRBV29-1, with a tentative D call TRBD1 (6 bases). The CDR3 covers 12 residues. Germline CDR1 SQVTM, CDR2 ANQGSEA. The germline V and J ends were trimmed by 8 bases and 14 bases, with 23 bases remaining between them. DNA of the CDR3: TGCAGCATTGTTTCTGGGGGCTCACAGTTGTATTTT. Translation: CSIVSGGSQLYF.

This clonotype turned up a few times. This chain joins TRBV11-2 and TRBJ2-1, with 10 bases matching TRBD2. The germline gives CDR1 SGHAT, CDR2 FQNNGV. Germline trimming cut 4 bases from V and 6 bases from J; bases unmatched to any gene: 6. CDR3 length equals 15 residues. CDR3 DNA sequence: TGTGCCAGCAGCTCGTTGTGGACTAGCGGCAATGAGCAGTTCTTC. Translating it yields CASSSLWTSGNEQFF.

V gene TRBV20-1 combines with J gene TRBJ2-3; weak D call: TRBD2 (5 bases). The CDR3 runs 14 residues. V lost 2 bases, J lost 0 bases, and 9 bases lay in between. Germline CDR1 and CDR2: DFQATT and SNEGSKA (reference sequence). The CDR3 spells CSARIPGSTDTQYF. CDR3 in DNA: TGCAGTGCTAGAATTCCGGGGAGCACAGATACGCAGTATTTT.

The chain links TRBV5-1 to TRBJ2-7, with a weak D call TRBD2 (7 bases). The germline gives CDR1 SGHRS, CDR2 YFSETQ. This CDR3 has 15 residues. Trimming cost V 2 bases and J 4 bases, with 16 bases left between them. CDR3 sequence: CASSFGGLRTYEQYF. The CDR3 DNA sequence: TGCGCCAGCAGCTTCGGGGGGCTGCGGACTTACGAGCAGTACTTC.

The chain uses TRBV20-1 and TRBJ1-2; no firm D call. This CDR3 spans 15 amino acids. Trimming stripped 0 bases from V and 8 bases from J, with 19 bases between. Germline V gene sequence: CDR1 DFQATT, CDR2 SNEGSKA (reference sequence). For the CDR3, the DNA is TGCAGTGCTAGAGATCCTAGGGCAGGTCTTTTGGGCTACACCTTC. Translation gives CSARDPRAGLLGYTF.

The chain joins TRBV4-3 to TRBJ2-7; 7 bases agree with TRBD1. The V segment lost 2 bases and the J segment 7 bases; nucleotides outside the gene matches: 8. Germline CDR1 LGHNA, CDR2 YSLEER. The CDR3 sequence is 14 residues long. The CDR3 loop is CASSQLTGPGEQYF. The CDR3 region has the DNA TGCGCCAGCAGCCAACTGACAGGGCCGGGTGAGCAGTACTTC.

J is TRBJ2-3 and V is TRBV29-1; unclear D gene. CDR3 size: 13 residues. The V and J ends lost 8 bases and 3 bases respectively, with 15 bases between them. Per the germline V gene, CDR1 is SQVTM and CDR2 is ANQGSEA. The CDR3 DNA is TGCAGCTTCCGCCCGGATGGGACAGATACGCAGTATTTT. Encoded protein: CSFRPDGTDTQYF.

V and J are TRBV12-3 or TRBV12-4 and TRBJ1-5; perhaps TRBD1 as D (5 bases). V was trimmed by 4 bases and J by 0 bases, leaving 19 bases between them. This CDR3 contains 18 residues. The CDR3 DNA sequence: TGTGCCAGCAGTTCCCAGGGCCCTCCTTTTTATAGCAATCAGCCCCAGCATTTT. Protein: CASSSQGPPFYSNQPQHF.

The chain is built from TRBV20-1 and TRBJ1-2; D possibly corresponds to TRBD1 (6 bases). The CDR3 runs to 14 residues. Trimming stripped 0 bases from V and 8 bases from J, with 16 bases between. The germline V gene has CDR1 DFQATT and CDR2 SNEGSKA (reference sequence). Here the CDR3 reads CSARDGRGLSGYTF. DNA for the CDR3: TGCAGTGCTAGAGACGGCAGGGGTCTAAGCGGCTACACCTTC.

This clonotype was seen more than once but under ten times. The rearrangement uses TRBV7-9 and TRBJ2-4; 9 bases agree with TRBD1. The DNA end favors TRBJ2-7, so the J call may be wrong. The CDR3 has 14 amino acids. Per germline, CDR1 SEHNR and CDR2 FQNEAQ (reference sequence). CDR3 amino acids: CASRSGQGTYEQYF. Written as DNA, the CDR3 is TGTGCCAGCAGAAGTGGACAGGGGACCTACGAGCAGTACTTC.

This clonotype was observed at least ten times. The gene calls are TRBV7-2 and TRBJ2-1; 7 bases match TRBD2. CDR1 is SGHTA, CDR2 FQGNSA, per germline. Unmatched junction bases numbered 4, after V lost 1 base and J lost 4 bases. The CDR3 totals 15 residues. The CDR3 sequence is CASSLVSSGYNEQFF. CDR3 coding DNA: TGTGCCAGCAGCTTAGTGTCTAGCGGATACAATGAGCAGTTCTTC.

The chain has TRBV6-4 and TRBJ2-7, with 10 bases matching TRBD1. Trimming at V came to 8 bases and at J to 2 bases, leaving 3 bases not matched to a gene. This CDR3 contains 13 residues. CDR1 is MRHNA, CDR2 SNTAGT, per germline. As DNA, the CDR3 is TGTGCCAGCCCGGGACAGGGGCCCTACGAGCAGTACTTC. Its translation is CASPGQGPYEQYF.

Only a few counts were recorded for this clonotype. The chain joins TRBV12-5 to TRBJ1-5; D unclear. The CDR3 length is 12 residues. CDR1 and CDR2 (germline): LGHNT, FRNRAP. Trimming pared 4 bases from V and 6 bases from J, leaving 7 bases between. The CDR3 region is CASGSEGQPQHF. In DNA form, the CDR3 reads TGTGCTAGTGGTTCGGAGGGTCAGCCCCAGCATTTT. The variable domain in full, completed from reference TRBV12-5 and TRBJ1-5, reads DARVTQTPRHKVTEMGQEVTMRCQPILGHNTVFWYRQTMMQGLELLAYFRNRAPLDDSGMPKDRFSAEMPDATLATLKIQPSEPRDSAVYFCASGSEGQPQHFGDGTRLSIL.

The table lists this clonotype with many counts. The chain employs TRBV9 and TRBJ2-3, with 9 bases that match TRBD2. Germline CDR1 and CDR2: SGDLS and YYNGEE. This CDR3 comprises 14 residues. Trimming at V came to 5 bases and at J to 4 bases, leaving 5 bases not matched to a gene. The CDR3 DNA reads TGTGCCAGCAGTGGTAGCGGGGGAGCAGATACGCAGTATTTT. Residues: CASSGSGGADTQYF.

The chain combines TRBV4-3 with TRBJ1-4; D is uncertain. V lost 0 bases and J 0 bases, leaving 8 bases between the germline ends. The CDR3 is made up of 16 amino acids. Germline values: CDR1 LGHNA, CDR2 YSLEER. For the CDR3, the DNA is TGCGCCAGCAGCCAAGATTTCACAGCAACTAATGAAAAACTGTTTTTT. It is translated as CASSQDFTATNEKLFF.

To note about this clonotype: A read error may account for a junction end that differs from germline. The chain joins TRBV7-9 to TRBJ2-2; D is unclear. CDR3 length equals 11 residues. The germline V gene has CDR1 SEHNR and CDR2 FQNEAQ (reference sequence). CDR3: CTSSLEGELFF. The DNA of the CDR3 is TGTACCAGCAGCTTAGAAGGGGAGCTGTTTTTT.

This clonotype was counted a few times. The rearrangement uses TRBV7-9 and TRBJ2-4; 8 nucleotides match TRBD1. The CDR3 has 18 amino acids. Germline V gives CDR1 SEHNR, CDR2 FQNEAQ (reference sequence). Trimming cost V 5 bases and J 7 bases; bases outside gene matches: 19. CDR3 DNA: TGTGCCAGCAGCCCAAACCCGGGGACAGGATATCGGGGGAACATTCAGTACTTC. Translating gives CASSPNPGTGYRGNIQYF.

This clonotype was detected only a few times. V gene TRBV20-1 combines with J gene TRBJ1-2; TRBD1 matches at 8 bases. The V gene end was trimmed by 3 bases and the J gene end by 1 base; junction bases not matched to a gene: 4. CDR1 is DFQATT, CDR2 SNEGSKA, per germline (reference sequence). CDR3 length: 14 residues. The chain's CDR3 is CSASQTGGNYGYTF. The DNA of the CDR3 is TGCAGTGCTAGCCAAACAGGGGGTAACTATGGCTACACCTTC.

This clonotype was observed a handful of times. V is TRBV7-9 and J is TRBJ1-2, with a weak D call TRBD1 (6 bases). Looked up from germline, CDR1 is SEHNR and CDR2 is FQNEAQ (reference sequence). With 2 bases removed from V and 1 base from J, the gap between germline ends came to 17 bases. CDR3 size: 17 residues. CDR3 in DNA: TGTGCCAGCAGCTTAAGTCCCTTGGACAGTAATAACTATGGCTACACCTTC. Amino acids: CASSLSPLDSNNYGYTF.

This clonotype was seen only a few times. The chain recombines TRBV7-9 with TRBJ1-2; D not resolved. CDR3 length: 13 residues. Germline loops: CDR1 SEHNR, CDR2 FQNEAQ (reference sequence). Trimming pared 0 bases from V and 8 bases from J, leaving 10 bases between. The CDR3 coding sequence is TGTGCCAGCAGCTTAGCGAACAGTGACGGCTACACCTTC. As protein: CASSLANSDGYTF.

The chain carries TRBV10-3 and TRBJ1-5; weak D call: TRBD1 (6 bases). CDR1 is ENHRY and CDR2 is SYGVKD in the germline V gene. CDR3 length equals 12 residues. The germline V and J ends were trimmed by 0 bases and 13 bases, with 10 bases remaining between them. The CDR3 loop is CAISESGTLQHF. The CDR3 region has the DNA TGTGCCATCAGTGAGTCAGGGACACTTCAGCATTTT.

This clonotype was counted at least ten times. This chain links TRBV7-2 with TRBJ2-3; D gene ambiguous. The CDR3 has 13 amino acids. The V gene's germline CDR1 is SGHTA and CDR2 FQGNSA. V was clipped by 3 bases and J by 4 bases, with 8 bases between them. Here the CDR3 reads CASSLTSPDTQYF. Here the CDR3 DNA reads TGTGCCAGCAGCTTGACGAGCCCAGATACGCAGTATTTT.

The chain is built from TRBV11-2 and TRBJ2-5; D is unclear. CDR3 size: 15 residues. Trimming took off 1 base at V and 0 bases at J, with 9 bases between the two ends. Germline lookup yields CDR1 SGHAT and CDR2 FQNNGV. CDR3 region: CASSLGFSNQETQYF. The CDR3 DNA reads TGTGCCAGCAGCTTAGGGTTCAGTAACCAAGAGACCCAGTACTTC. The full variable domain, in which reference TRBV11-2 and TRBJ2-5 provide the parts outside the CDR3, is EAGVAQSPRYKIIEKRQSVAFWCNPISGHATLYWYQQILGQGPKLLIQFQNNGVVDDSQLPKDRFSAERLKGVDSTLKIQPAKLEDSAVYLCASSLGFSNQETQYFGPGTRLLVL.

The chain combines TRBV4-1 with TRBJ2-4, with D uncertain. This CDR3 is built from 13 residues. V lost 4 bases and J lost 5, with 9 bases in between. Germline V gives CDR1 MGHRA, CDR2 YSYEKL. CDR3 sequence: CASSPREENIQYF. CDR3 in DNA: TGCGCCAGCAGCCCCCGAGAGGAAAACATTCAGTACTTC.

There are a few counts of this clonotype. The chain carries TRBV6-6 and TRBJ1-2, with D perhaps matching TRBD1 (5 bases). Germline assignment: CDR1 MNHNY and CDR2 SVGAGI (reference sequence). The CDR3 consists of 15 residues. The ends were cut back, 2 bases at V and 0 bases at J, with 10 bases in the middle. The CDR3 sequence: CASSYTLGANYGYTF. CDR3 DNA: TGTGCCAGCAGTTACACCCTGGGGGCTAACTATGGCTACACCTTC.

The DNA for the CDR3 is TGCGCCAGCAGTTCCGGGACAGGGGCTTACTATGGCTACACCTTC. Protein product: CASSSGTGAYYGYTF. The V call is TRBV5-1, the J call TRBJ1-2; 10 bases match TRBD1. Germline V gene data show CDR1 as SGHRS and CDR2 as YFSETQ. This CDR3 spans 15 amino acids. V lost 5 bases, J lost 3 bases, and 7 bases stayed unmatched.

This chain joins TRBV2 and TRBJ2-4; 7 nucleotides align to TRBD2. Trimming removed 7 bases from V and 13 bases from J; junction bases left unmatched: 22. Germline loops: CDR1 SNHLY, CDR2 FYNNEI. This CDR3 is 16 amino acids long. The CDR3: CASTTGASGYYNEQYF. For the CDR3, the DNA is TGTGCCAGCACTACTGGGGCTAGCGGTTACTACAATGAGCAGTACTTC.

The table lists this clonotype with a count of one. V and J are TRBV5-1 and TRBJ1-5; D is possibly TRBD1 (6 bases). The length of the CDR3 is 16 residues. Trimming took off 0 bases at V and 3 bases at J, with 13 bases between the two ends. CDR1 SGHRS and CDR2 YFSETQ come from the germline V gene. The DNA of the CDR3 is TGCGCCAGCAGCTTGGGGGACACGGGTTACAATCAGCCCCAGCATTTT. It translates to CASSLGDTGYNQPQHF.